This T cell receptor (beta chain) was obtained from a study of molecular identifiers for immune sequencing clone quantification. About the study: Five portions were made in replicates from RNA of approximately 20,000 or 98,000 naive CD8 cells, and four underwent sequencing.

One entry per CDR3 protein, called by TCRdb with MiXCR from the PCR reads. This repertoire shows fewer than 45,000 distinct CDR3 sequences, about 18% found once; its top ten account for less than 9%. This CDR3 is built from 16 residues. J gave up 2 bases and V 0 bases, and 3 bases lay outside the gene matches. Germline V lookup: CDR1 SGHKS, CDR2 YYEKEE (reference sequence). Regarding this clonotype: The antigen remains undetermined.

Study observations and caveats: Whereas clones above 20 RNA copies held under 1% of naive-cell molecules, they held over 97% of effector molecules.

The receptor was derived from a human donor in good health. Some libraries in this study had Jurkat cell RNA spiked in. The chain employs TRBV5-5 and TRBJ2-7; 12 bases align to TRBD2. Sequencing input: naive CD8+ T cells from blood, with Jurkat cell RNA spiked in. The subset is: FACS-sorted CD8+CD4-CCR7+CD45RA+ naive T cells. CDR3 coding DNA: TGTGCCAGCAGCTTGGGACTAGCGGGAGTTCCCTACGAGCAGTACTTC. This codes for CASSLGLAGVPYEQYF. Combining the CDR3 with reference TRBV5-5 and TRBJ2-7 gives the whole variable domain DAGVTQSPTHLIKTRGQQVTLRCSPISGHKSVSWYQQVLGQGPQFIFQYYEKEERGRGNFPDRFSARQFPNYSSELNVNALLLGDSALYLCASSLGLAGVPYEQYFGPGTRLTVT.